The clone carrying this T cell receptor (beta chain) was recorded once. Antigen specificity is unknown. The V and J ends lost 4 bases and 6 bases, in that order; junction bases with no gene match: 2. The germline CDR1 and CDR2 sequences are MGHDK and SYGVNS. This CDR3 has 14 residues. The source of the sample is a study of CD8+CD57+ T cells in acquired aplastic anemia. Study-level information: DNA recovered from sorted CD4+ and CD8+ cells had a mean of about 3 ug. Findings of the study overall: In CD8+ cells, Simpson's diversity showed no significant difference between patients and controls.

Genomic DNA was employed as the template in profiling TCR beta VDJ and CDR3. A single record per CDR3 protein comes from TCRdb applying MiXCR to the reads. The sample includes roughly 300,000 distinct CDR3 sequences, 45% to 65% of them seen just once. The J gene is TRBJ1-6, the V gene TRBV25-1; 8 nucleotides align to TRBD1. This TCR came from a human donor with severe aplastic anemia or a healthy control (not recorded which). The sequenced material came from sorted CD4+, CD8+, or CD8+CD57+ T cells (not recorded which) from PBMCs. As DNA, the CDR3 is TGTGCCAGCAGTGCCGACAGGGGTAATTCACCCCTCCACTTT. Translating gives CASSADRGNSPLHF.